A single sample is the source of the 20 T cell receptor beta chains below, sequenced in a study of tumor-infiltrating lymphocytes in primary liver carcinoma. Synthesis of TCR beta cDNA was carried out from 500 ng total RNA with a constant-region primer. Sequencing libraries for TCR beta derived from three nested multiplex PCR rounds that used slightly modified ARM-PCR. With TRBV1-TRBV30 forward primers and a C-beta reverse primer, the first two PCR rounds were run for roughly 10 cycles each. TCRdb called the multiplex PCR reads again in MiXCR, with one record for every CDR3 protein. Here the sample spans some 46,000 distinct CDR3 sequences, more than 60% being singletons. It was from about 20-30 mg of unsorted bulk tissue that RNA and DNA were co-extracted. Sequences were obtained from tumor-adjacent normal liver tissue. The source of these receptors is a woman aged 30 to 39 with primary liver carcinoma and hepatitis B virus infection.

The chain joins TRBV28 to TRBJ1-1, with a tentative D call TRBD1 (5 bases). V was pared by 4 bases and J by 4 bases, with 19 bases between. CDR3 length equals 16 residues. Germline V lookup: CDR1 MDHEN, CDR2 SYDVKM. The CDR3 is CASSSSPGTGSTEAFF. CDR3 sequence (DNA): TGTGCCAGCAGTTCATCCCCGGGGACGGGGAGCACTGAAGCTTTCTTT.

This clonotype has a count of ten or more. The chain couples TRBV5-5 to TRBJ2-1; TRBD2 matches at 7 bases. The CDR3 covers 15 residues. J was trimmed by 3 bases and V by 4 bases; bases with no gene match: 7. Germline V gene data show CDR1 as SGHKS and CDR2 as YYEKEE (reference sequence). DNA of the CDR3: TGTGCCAGCAGCCGGACTAGAGGACTCTACAATGAGCAGTTCTTC. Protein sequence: CASSRTRGLYNEQFF.

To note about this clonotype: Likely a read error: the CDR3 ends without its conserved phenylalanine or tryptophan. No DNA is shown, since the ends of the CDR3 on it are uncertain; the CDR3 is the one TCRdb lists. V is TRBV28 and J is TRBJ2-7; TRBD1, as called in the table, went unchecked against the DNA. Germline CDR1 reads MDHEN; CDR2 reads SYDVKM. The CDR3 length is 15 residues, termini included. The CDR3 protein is CASSDGTGDSYEHYL.

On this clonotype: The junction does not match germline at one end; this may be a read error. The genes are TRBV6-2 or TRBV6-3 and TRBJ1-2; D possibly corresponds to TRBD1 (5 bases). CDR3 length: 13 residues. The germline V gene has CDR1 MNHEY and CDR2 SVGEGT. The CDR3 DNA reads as TGTGTCAGCAGTCCACAGGCAGACTATGGCTACACCTTC. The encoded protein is CVSSPQADYGYTF.

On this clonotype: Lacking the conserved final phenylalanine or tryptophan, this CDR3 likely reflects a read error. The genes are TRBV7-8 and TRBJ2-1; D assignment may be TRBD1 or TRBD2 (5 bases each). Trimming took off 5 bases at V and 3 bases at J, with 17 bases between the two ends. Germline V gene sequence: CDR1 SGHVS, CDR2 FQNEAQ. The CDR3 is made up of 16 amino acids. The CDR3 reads CASSPPRGGGYNEQFC. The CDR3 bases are TGTGCCAGCAGCCCCCCTAGGGGCGGAGGCTACAATGAGCAGTTCTGC.

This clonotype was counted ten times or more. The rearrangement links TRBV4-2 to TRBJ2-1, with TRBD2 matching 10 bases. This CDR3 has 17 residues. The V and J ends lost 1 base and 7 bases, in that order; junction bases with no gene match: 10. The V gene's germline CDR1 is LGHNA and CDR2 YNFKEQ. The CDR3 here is CASSQGPLLAGSNEQFF. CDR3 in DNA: TGTGCCAGCAGCCAAGGCCCCTTACTAGCGGGGTCGAATGAGCAGTTCTTC.

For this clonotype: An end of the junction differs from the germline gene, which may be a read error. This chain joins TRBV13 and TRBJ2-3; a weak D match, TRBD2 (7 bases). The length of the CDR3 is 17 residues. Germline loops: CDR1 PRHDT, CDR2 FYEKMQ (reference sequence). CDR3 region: CTSSLGPTSRGSDTQYF. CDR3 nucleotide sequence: TGTACCAGCAGCTTAGGCCCGACTAGCAGGGGTTCAGATACGCAGTATTTC.

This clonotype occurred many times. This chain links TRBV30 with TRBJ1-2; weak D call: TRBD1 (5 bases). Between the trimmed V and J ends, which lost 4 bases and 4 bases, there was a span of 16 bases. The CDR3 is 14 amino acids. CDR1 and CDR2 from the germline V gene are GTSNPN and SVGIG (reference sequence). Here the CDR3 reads CAWTFSGPLYGYTF. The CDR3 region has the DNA TGTGCCTGGACTTTCTCGGGGCCACTCTATGGCTACACCTTC.

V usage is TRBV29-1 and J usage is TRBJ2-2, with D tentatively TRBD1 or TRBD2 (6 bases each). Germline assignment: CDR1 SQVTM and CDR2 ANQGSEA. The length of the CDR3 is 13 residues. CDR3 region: CNTGRRDTGELFF. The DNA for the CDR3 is TGCAATACAGGGAGGAGGGACACCGGGGAGCTGTTTTTT.

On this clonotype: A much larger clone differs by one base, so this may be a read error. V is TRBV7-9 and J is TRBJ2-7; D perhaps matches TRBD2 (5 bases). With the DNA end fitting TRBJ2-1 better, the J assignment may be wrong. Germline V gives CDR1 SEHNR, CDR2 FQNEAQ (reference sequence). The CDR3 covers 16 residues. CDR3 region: CASSSPPGSGSNEQFF. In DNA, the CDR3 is TGTGCCAGCAGCTCCCCTCCGGGAAGTGGATCCAACGAGCAGTTCTTC.

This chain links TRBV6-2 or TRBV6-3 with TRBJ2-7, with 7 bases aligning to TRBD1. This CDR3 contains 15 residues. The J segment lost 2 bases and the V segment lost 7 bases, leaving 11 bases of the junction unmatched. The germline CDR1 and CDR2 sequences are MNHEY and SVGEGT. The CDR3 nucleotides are TGTGCCAGCACTCATACAGGGGCAGGGCCCTACGAGCAGTACTTC. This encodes CASTHTGAGPYEQYF.

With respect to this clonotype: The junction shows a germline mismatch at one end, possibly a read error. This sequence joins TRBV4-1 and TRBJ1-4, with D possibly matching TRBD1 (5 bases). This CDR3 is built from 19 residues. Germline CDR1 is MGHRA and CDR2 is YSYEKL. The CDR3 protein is CASGQDFTGGKATNEKLFF. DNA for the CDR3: TGCGCCAGCGGCCAAGACTTTACAGGTGGGAAAGCAACTAATGAAAAACTGTTTTTT.

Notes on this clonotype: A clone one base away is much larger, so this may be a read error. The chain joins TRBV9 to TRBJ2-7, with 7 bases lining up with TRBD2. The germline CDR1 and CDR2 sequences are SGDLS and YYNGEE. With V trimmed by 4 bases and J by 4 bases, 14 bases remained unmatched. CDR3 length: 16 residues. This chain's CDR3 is CASSPYTAGEIYEQYF. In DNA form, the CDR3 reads TGTGCCAGCAGCCCCTATACGGCGGGAGAAATTTACGAGCAGTACTTC.

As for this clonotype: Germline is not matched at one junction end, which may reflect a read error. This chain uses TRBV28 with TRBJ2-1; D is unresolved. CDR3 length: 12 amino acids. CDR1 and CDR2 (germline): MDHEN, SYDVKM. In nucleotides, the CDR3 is TGTACCAGCAGTTTACCGGGCACTGAGCAGTTCTTT. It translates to CTSSLPGTEQFF.

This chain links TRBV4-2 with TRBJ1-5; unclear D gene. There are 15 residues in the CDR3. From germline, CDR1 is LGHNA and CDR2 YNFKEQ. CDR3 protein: CSSSQGMTLDQPQHF. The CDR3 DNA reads TGTTCTAGCAGCCAAGGTATGACATTGGATCAGCCCCAGCATTTT.

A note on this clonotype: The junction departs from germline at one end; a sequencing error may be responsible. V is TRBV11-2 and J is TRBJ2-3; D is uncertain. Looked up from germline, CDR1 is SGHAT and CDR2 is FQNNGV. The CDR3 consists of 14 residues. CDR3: CAGSLPMSTDAQYF. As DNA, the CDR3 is TGTGCCGGCAGCTTACCAATGAGCACAGATGCGCAGTATTTT.

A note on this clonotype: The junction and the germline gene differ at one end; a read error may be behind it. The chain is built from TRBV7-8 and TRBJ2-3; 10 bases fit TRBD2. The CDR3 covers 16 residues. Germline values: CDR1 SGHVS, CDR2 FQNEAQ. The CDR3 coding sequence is TGTGCAAGCAGCTTAGGAGCGGGAGGGCCCTGTGATACGCAGTATTTT. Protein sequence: CASSLGAGGPCDTQYF. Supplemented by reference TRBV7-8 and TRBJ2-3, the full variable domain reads GAGVSQSPRYKVAKRGQDVALRCDPISGHVSLFWYQQALGQGPEFLTYFQNEAQLDKSGLPSDRFFAERPEGSVSTLKIQRTQQEDSAVYLCASSLGAGGPCDTQYFGPGTRLTVL.

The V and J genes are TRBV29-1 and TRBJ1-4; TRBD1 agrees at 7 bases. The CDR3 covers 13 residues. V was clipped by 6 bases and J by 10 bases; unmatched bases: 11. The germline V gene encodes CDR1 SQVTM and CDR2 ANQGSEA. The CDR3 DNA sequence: TGCAGCGTCCTGGGAGGGGGCGGTGTAAAACTGTTTTTT. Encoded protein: CSVLGGGGVKLFF.

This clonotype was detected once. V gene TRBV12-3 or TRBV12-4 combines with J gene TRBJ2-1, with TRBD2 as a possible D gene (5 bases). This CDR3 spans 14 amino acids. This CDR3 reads CASCSRLFFYEQFF. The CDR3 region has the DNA TGTGCTAGCTGTTCCCGACTATTCTTTTATGAGCAGTTCTTC.

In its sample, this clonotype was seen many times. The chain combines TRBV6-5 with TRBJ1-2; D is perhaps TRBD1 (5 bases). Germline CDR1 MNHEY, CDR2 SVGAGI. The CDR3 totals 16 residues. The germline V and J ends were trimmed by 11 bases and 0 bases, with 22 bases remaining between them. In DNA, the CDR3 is TGTGCCGCGTCGGTCCCTGGGGGGTCAGCTAACTATGGCTACACCTTC. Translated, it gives CAASVPGGSANYGYTF.